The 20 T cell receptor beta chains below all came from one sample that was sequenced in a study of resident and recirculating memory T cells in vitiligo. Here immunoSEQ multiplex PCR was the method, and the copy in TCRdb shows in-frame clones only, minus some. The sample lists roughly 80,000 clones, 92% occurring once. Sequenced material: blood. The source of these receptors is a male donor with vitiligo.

CDR3 sequence reads: CASSLAPTGSTGNTIYF. The CDR3 DNA reads TGCGCCAGCAGCTTGGCGCCGACAGGGTCCACTGGAAACACCATATATTTT. The chain employs TRBV5-1 and TRBJ1-3; 7 nucleotides agree with TRBD1. The CDR3 has 17 amino acids. V lost 0 bases, J lost 2 bases, and 8 bases stayed unmatched. CDR1 and CDR2 (germline): SGHRS, YFSETQ.

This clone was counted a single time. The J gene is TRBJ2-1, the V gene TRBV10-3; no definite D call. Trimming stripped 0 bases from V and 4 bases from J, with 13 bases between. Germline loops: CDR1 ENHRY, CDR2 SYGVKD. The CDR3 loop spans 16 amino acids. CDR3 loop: CAISESHGSSYNEQFF. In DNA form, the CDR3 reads TGTGCCATCAGTGAGTCTCATGGTAGTAGTTACAATGAGCAGTTCTTC.

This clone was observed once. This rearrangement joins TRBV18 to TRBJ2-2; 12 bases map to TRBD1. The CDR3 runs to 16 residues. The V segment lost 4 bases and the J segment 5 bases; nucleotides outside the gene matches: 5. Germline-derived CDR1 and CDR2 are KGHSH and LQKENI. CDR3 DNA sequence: TGTGCCAGCTCACTCCGGGACAGGGGGCTTACCGGGGAGCTGTTTTTT. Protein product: CASSLRDRGLTGELFF.

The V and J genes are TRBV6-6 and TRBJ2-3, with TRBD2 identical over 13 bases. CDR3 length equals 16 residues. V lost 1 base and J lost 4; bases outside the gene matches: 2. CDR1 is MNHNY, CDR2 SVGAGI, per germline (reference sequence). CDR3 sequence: CASSYYTSGRADTQYF. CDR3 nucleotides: TGTGCCAGCAGTTACTATACTAGCGGGAGGGCAGATACGCAGTATTTT.

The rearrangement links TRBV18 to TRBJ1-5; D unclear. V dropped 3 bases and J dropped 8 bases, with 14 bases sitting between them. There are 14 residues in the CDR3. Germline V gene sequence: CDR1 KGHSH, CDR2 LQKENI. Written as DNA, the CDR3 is TGTGCCAGCTCACCTTGGACTGGGGAGGAGCCCCAGCATTTT. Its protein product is CASSPWTGEEPQHF.

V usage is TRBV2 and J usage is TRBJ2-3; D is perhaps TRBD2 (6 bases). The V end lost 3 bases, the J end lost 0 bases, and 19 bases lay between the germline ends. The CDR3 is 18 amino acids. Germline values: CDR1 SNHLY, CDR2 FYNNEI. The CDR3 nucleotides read TGTGCCAGCAGTGATCCCGCGGCCTGGGCGGGGAGCACAGATACGCAGTATTTT. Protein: CASSDPAAWAGSTDTQYF.

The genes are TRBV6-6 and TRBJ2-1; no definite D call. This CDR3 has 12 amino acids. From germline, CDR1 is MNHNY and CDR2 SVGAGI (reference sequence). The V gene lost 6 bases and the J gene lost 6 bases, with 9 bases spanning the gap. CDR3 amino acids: CASSRSRNEQFF. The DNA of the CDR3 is TGTGCCAGCAGCCGTAGCCGCAATGAGCAGTTCTTC.

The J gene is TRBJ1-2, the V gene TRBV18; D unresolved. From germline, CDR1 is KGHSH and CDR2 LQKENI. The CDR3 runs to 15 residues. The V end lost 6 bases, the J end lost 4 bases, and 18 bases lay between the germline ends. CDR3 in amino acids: CASSPSESRSYGYTF. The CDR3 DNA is TGTGCCAGCTCCCCCTCCGAGTCGCGTAGCTATGGCTACACCTTC.

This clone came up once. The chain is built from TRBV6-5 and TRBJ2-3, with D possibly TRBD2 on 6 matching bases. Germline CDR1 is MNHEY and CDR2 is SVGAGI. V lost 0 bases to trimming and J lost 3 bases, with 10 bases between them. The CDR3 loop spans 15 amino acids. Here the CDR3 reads CASSYSRGGTDTQYF. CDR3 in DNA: TGTGCCAGCAGTTACTCTCGGGGAGGAACAGATACGCAGTATTTT.

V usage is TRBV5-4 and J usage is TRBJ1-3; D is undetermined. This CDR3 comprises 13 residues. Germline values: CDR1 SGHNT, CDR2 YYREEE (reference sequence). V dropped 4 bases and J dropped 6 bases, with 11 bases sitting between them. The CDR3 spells CASSDSGVNTIYF. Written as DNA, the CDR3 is TGTGCCAGCAGCGACTCCGGGGTAAACACCATATATTTT.

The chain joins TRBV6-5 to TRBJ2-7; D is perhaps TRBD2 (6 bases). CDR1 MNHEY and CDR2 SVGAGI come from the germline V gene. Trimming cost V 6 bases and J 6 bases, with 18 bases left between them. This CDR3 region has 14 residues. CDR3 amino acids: CASRINPDGGEQYF. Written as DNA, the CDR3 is TGTGCCAGCAGGATAAACCCCGACGGGGGCGAGCAGTACTTC.

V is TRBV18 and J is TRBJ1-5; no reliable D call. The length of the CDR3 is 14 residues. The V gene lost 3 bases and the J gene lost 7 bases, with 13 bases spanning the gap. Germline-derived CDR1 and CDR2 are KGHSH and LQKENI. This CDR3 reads CASSPRGDGQPQHF. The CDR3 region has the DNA TGTGCCAGCTCACCTCGCGGTGACGGCCAGCCCCAGCATTTT. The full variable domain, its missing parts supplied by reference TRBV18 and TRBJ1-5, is NAGVMQNPRHLVRRRGQEARLRCSPMKGHSHVYWYRQLPEEGLKFMVYLQKENIIDESGMPKERFSAEFPKEGPSILRIQQVVRGDSAAYFCASSPRGDGQPQHFGDGTRLSIL.

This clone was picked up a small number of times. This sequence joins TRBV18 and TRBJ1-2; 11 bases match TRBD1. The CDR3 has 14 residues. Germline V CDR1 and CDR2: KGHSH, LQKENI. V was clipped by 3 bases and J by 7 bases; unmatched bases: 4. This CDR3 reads CASSPTDRGLGYTF. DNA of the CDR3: TGTGCCAGCTCACCGACGGACAGGGGGCTTGGCTACACCTTC.

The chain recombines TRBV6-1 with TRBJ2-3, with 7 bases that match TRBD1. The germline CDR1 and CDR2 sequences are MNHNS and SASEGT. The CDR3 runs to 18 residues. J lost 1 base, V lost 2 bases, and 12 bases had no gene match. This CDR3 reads CASSELQGSLGGTDTQYF. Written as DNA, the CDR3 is TGTGCCAGCAGTGAACTACAGGGGTCCTTAGGGGGCACAGATACGCAGTATTTT.

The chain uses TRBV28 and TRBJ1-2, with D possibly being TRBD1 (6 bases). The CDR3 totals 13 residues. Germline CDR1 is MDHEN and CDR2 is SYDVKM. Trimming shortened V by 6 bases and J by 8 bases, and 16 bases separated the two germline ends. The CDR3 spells CASSTGFSGGYTF. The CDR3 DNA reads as TGTGCCAGCAGCACAGGGTTCTCGGGGGGCTACACCTTC.

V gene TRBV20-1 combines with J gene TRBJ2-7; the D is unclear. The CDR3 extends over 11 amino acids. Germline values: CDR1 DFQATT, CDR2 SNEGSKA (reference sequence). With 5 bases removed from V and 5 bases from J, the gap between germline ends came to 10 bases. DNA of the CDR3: TGCAGTGCTTTAGCCATTAACGAGCAGTACTTC. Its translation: CSALAINEQYF.

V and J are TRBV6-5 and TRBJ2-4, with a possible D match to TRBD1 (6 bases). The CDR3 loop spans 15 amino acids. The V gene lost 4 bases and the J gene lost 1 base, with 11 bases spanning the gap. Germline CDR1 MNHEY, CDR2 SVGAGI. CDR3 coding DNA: TGTGCCAGCAGTTCGACCACAGGGGCCAAAAACATTCAGTACTTC. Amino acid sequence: CASSSTTGAKNIQYF.

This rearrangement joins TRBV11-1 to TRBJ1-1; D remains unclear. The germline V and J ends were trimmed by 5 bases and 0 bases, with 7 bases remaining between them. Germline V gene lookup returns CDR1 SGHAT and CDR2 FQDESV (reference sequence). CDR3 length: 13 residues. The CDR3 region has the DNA TGTGCCAGCAGCGCCCTAATGAACACTGAAGCTTTCTTT. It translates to CASSALMNTEAFF.

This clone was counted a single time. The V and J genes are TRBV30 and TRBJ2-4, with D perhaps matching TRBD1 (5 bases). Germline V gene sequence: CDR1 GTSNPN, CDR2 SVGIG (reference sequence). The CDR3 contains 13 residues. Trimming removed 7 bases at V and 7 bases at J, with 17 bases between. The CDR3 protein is CAFMKRQRNIQYF. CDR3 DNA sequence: TGTGCCTTCATGAAAAGACAGAGGAACATTCAGTACTTC. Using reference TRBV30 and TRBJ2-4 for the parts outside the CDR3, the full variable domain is SQTIHQWPATLVQPVGSPLSLECTVEGTSNPNLYWYRQAAGRGLQLLFYSVGIGQISSEVPQNLSASRPQDRQFILSSKKLLLSDSGFYLCAFMKRQRNIQYFGAGTRLSVL.

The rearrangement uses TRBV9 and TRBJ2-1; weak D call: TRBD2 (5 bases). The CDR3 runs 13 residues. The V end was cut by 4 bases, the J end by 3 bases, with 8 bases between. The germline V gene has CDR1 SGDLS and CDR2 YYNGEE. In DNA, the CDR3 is TGTGCCAGCAGCCCCCGGGACTACAATGAGCAGTTCTTC. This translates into CASSPRDYNEQFF.